These 27 T cell receptor beta chains share one sample of origin, sequenced in a study of T cells in Graves' hyperthyroidism and ophthalmopathy. RNA transcripts served as the template for amplifying TCR beta CDR3 regions. HTBI primers drove first-round RT-PCR of the TCR CDR3. TCRdb processed the multiplex PCR reads anew with MiXCR; each CDR3 protein has one entry. The sample lists 400,000 to 500,000 distinct CDR3 sequences; around 15% were seen once. The sequencing sample was made of blood. The receptors were sampled from a woman aged 18-29 years with Graves' hyperthyroidism.

This clonotype was observed at least ten times. The J gene is TRBJ2-7, the V gene TRBV28; D is uncertain. This CDR3 comprises 15 residues. The V end was cut by 2 bases, the J end by 2 bases, with 13 bases between. Per the germline V gene, CDR1 is MDHEN and CDR2 is SYDVKM. The CDR3 loop is CASSLVGPPTYEQYF. DNA of the CDR3: TGTGCCAGCAGTTTAGTGGGCCCCCCTACCTACGAGCAGTACTTC.

This clonotype was detected ten times or more. This CDR3 is CASSEVAGDQETQYF. CDR3 sequence (DNA): TGTGCCAGCAGTGAAGTCGCAGGAGACCAAGAGACCCAGTACTTC. The V call is TRBV6-1, the J call TRBJ2-5; unclear D gene. The CDR3 extends over 15 amino acids. The germline gives CDR1 MNHNS, CDR2 SASEGT. The V end lost 1 base, the J end lost 0 bases, and 9 bases lay between the germline ends.

This clonotype appeared many times. The rearrangement uses TRBV28 and TRBJ2-5, with 9 bases that match TRBD1. Per germline, CDR1 MDHEN and CDR2 SYDVKM. J lost 5 bases, V lost 4 bases, and 11 bases had no gene match. There are 16 residues in the CDR3. The CDR3 DNA sequence: TGTGCCAGCAGTTCGTACATACAGGGGGCAAAGGAGACCCAGTACTTC. Its protein is CASSSYIQGAKETQYF.

This clonotype showed up many times. This chain uses TRBV11-3 with TRBJ2-1; 7 bases agree with TRBD2. Germline CDR1 and CDR2: SGHNT and YENEEA. The CDR3 is 18 amino acids. Germline trimming cut 4 bases from V and 3 bases from J; bases unmatched to any gene: 15. DNA of the CDR3: TGTGCCAGCAGCTCCACATATAGGGGCGGGAGTAACTACAATGAGCAGTTCTTC. Residues: CASSSTYRGGSNYNEQFF.

The table lists this clonotype with a few counts. The chain links TRBV2 to TRBJ2-2, with D possibly matching TRBD2 (6 bases). Trimming stripped 6 bases from V and 6 bases from J, with 17 bases between. Germline assignment: CDR1 SNHLY and CDR2 FYNNEI. The CDR3 loop spans 15 amino acids. CDR3 loop: CASSLEGRRAGELFF. The CDR3 bases are TGTGCCAGCAGCCTGGAAGGGCGGAGGGCCGGGGAGCTGTTTTTT.

The table lists this clonotype with many counts. This chain connects TRBV5-1 to TRBJ2-7; D is unresolved. The germline gives CDR1 SGHRS, CDR2 YFSETQ. This CDR3 is 16 amino acids long. Trimming took 3 bases from V and 3 from J, leaving 19 bases between them. The CDR3, as DNA: TGCGCCAGCAGCTATGGACGACGCCTCCCCGGCTACGAGCAGTACTTC. This sequence encodes CASSYGRRLPGYEQYF.

This clonotype was seen more than once but under ten times. V is TRBV11-2 and J is TRBJ2-3; D gene ambiguous. The DNA end lines up better with TRBJ1-5; the J call may be wrong. The CDR3 is 14 amino acids. Germline V CDR1 and CDR2: SGHAT, FQNNGV. CDR3 in amino acids: CASSSSAGTDTQHF. The CDR3 region has the DNA TGTGCCAGCAGCTCCTCGGCTGGCACAGATACGCAGCATTTT.

The CDR3 DNA follows: TGTGCCATCAGTGTTGGCAGGGTGCAAGAGGGCTACACCTTC. It yields the protein CAISVGRVQEGYTF. This sequence joins TRBV10-3 and TRBJ1-2, with D tentatively TRBD1 (5 bases). The CDR3 is 14 amino acids. Germline assignment: CDR1 ENHRY and CDR2 SYGVKD. Between the trimmed V and J ends, which lost 4 bases and 8 bases, there was a span of 17 bases.

This chain joins TRBV7-9 and TRBJ1-1; a possible D gene is TRBD1 (6 bases). Germline V CDR1 and CDR2: SEHNR, FQNEAQ (reference sequence). CDR3 length: 15 residues. The V end lost 5 bases, the J end lost 0 bases, and 13 bases lay between the germline ends. This CDR3 reads CASSPSGHLNTEAFF. The DNA for the CDR3 is TGTGCCAGCAGCCCCTCGGGACATCTGAACACTGAAGCTTTCTTT.

At least ten counts were recorded for this clonotype. The chain combines TRBV6-1 with TRBJ1-5; maybe TRBD1 (6 bases). This CDR3 is built from 15 residues. The V and J ends lost 3 bases and 0 bases respectively, with 9 bases between them. Germline-derived CDR1 and CDR2 are MNHNS and SASEGT. CDR3 DNA sequence: TGTGCCAGCAGTGAGTCCAGGGGTAGCAATCAGCCCCAGCATTTT. This sequence encodes CASSESRGSNQPQHF.

This clonotype was recorded at least ten times. This sequence joins TRBV7-8 and TRBJ2-5; maybe TRBD1 (6 bases). Germline lookup yields CDR1 SGHVS and CDR2 FQNEAQ. The CDR3 is 16 amino acids. V was shortened by 5 bases and J by 5 bases, with 21 bases between the two germline ends. DNA of the CDR3: TGTGCCAGCAGCCCCAGGGGTGCGGTGGTGTCTGAGACCCAGTACTTC. It specifies CASSPRGAVVSETQYF.

This chain uses TRBV5-1 with TRBJ1-3; D is perhaps TRBD1 (6 bases). Germline V lookup: CDR1 SGHRS, CDR2 YFSETQ. The CDR3 has 14 amino acids. With 4 bases removed from V and 0 bases from J, the gap between germline ends came to 8 bases. The CDR3 DNA reads as TGCGCCAGCAGCAGGGACAACTCTGGAAACACCATATATTTT. Protein sequence: CASSRDNSGNTIYF.

This clonotype was seen only once. Since a much larger clone is just one base distant, this may be a read error. V is TRBV5-1 and J is TRBJ2-7, with TRBD2 matching over 10 bases. The J call is in doubt because the DNA end fits TRBJ2-1 better. CDR1 is SGHRS and CDR2 is YFSETQ in the germline V gene. This CDR3 spans 15 amino acids. The CDR3, as DNA: TGCGCCAGCAGCCCAACTAGCGGGGATACCTACGAGCAGTTCTTC. Its protein is CASSPTSGDTYEQFF.

The chain has TRBV14 and TRBJ2-2; D might be TRBD1 (5 bases). Germline CDR1 and CDR2: SGHDN and FVKESK. V lost 5 bases, J lost 1 base, and 11 bases lay in between. CDR3 length: 15 amino acids. The CDR3 nucleotides are TGTGCCAGCAGCTTGAGCAGGGTGAACACCGGGGAGCTGTTTTTT. Translating it yields CASSLSRVNTGELFF.

This clonotype was counted at least ten times. The chain is built from TRBV29-1 and TRBJ2-1; D unresolved. Looked up from germline, CDR1 is SQVTM and CDR2 is ANQGSEA. There are 13 residues in the CDR3. V dropped 8 bases and J dropped 5 bases, with 16 bases sitting between them. CDR3 sequence reads: CSSRPQLHNEQFF. CDR3 sequence (DNA): TGCAGCTCACGCCCACAGCTGCACAATGAGCAGTTCTTC.

This clonotype was found many times. The rearrangement links TRBV28 to TRBJ2-2, with TRBD2 matching over 10 bases. V dropped 5 bases and J dropped 1; count of bases not matched to a gene: 10. Per the germline V gene, CDR1 is MDHEN and CDR2 is SYDVKM. The CDR3 contains 18 residues. The CDR3 DNA is TGTGCCAGCAGTCCAATTCGACTAGCGGGTAGGAACACCGGGGAGCTGTTTTTT. Translated: CASSPIRLAGRNTGELFF.

This clonotype has at least ten counts. The V call is TRBV27, the J call TRBJ1-2; D is unresolved. Germline V gives CDR1 MNHEY, CDR2 SMNVEV (reference sequence). This CDR3 region has 13 residues. The ends were cut back, 0 bases at V and 7 bases at J, with 9 bases in the middle. CDR3 residues: CASSLSGIRGYTF. CDR3 nucleotide sequence: TGTGCCAGCAGTTTATCTGGGATCCGTGGCTACACCTTC.

This clonotype was found a few times. The chain couples TRBV7-9 to TRBJ1-1; D is ambiguous. Trimming left V 4 bases short and J 8 bases short, with 8 bases between. CDR3 length equals 11 residues. The germline CDR1 and CDR2 sequences are SEHNR and FQNEAQ (reference sequence). CDR3 sequence (DNA): TGTGCCAGCAGCTATAACAAAGAAGCTTTCTTT. Protein product: CASSYNKEAFF.

The CDR3 coding sequence is TGTGCCAGTAGTACCTCCTTAGCGGGAGGGCCGGACCGGGAGCTGTTTTTT. This sequence encodes CASSTSLAGGPDRELFF. The rearrangement joins TRBV19 to TRBJ2-2, with TRBD2 identical over 11 bases. Germline CDR1 reads LNHDA; CDR2 reads SQIVND (reference sequence). The CDR3 loop spans 17 amino acids. The trim removed 4 bases at V and 9 bases at J, leaving 13 bases unmatched.

This clonotype turned up a few times. The chain joins TRBV5-6 to TRBJ1-2, with 7 bases aligning to TRBD1. Per the germline V gene, CDR1 is SGHDT and CDR2 is YYEEEE. This CDR3 comprises 14 residues. V gave up 4 bases and J gave up 5 bases; unmatched junction bases: 8. This chain's CDR3 is CASSAGTEMYGYTF. DNA for the CDR3: TGTGCCAGCAGCGCGGGGACAGAAATGTATGGCTACACCTTC. Full variable domain (remainder filled in from reference TRBV5-6 and TRBJ1-2): DAGVTQSPTHLIKTRGQQVTLRCSPKSGHDTVSWYQQALGQGPQFIFQYYEEEERQRGNFPDRFSGHQFPNYSSELNVNALLLGDSALYLCASSAGTEMYGYTFGSGTRLTVV.

Points on this clonotype: At one of its ends the junction is not consistent with the germline gene, which may arise from a read error. The chain employs TRBV6-2 or TRBV6-3 and TRBJ2-1; D uncertain. This CDR3 comprises 11 residues. Germline values: CDR1 MNHEY, CDR2 SVGEGT. The CDR3 is CASSTYNGQFF. The CDR3 DNA reads TGTGCCAGCAGTACGTACAATGGGCAGTTCTTC.

This clonotype was seen repeatedly, ten times or more. This chain uses TRBV3-1 with TRBJ2-3; maybe TRBD2 (5 bases). This CDR3 comprises 15 residues. Trimming pared 2 bases from V and 3 bases from J, leaving 12 bases between. CDR1 is LGHDT and CDR2 is YNNKEL in the germline V gene (reference sequence). CDR3: CASSQFGEVTDTQYF. In nucleotides, the CDR3 is TGTGCCAGCAGCCAATTCGGGGAAGTAACAGATACGCAGTATTTT.

The chain has TRBV20-1 and TRBJ2-2; 8 positions agree with TRBD1. The CDR3 is 18 residues long. With V trimmed by 5 bases and J by 0 bases, 14 bases remained unmatched. Looked up from germline, CDR1 is DFQATT and CDR2 is SNEGSKA (reference sequence). The CDR3 coding sequence is TGCAGTGCTGAACCTGGACAGGGCGTTGGAACGAACACCGGGGAGCTGTTTTTT. It codes for CSAEPGQGVGTNTGELFF.

The rearrangement joins TRBV7-6 to TRBJ2-1; D uncertain. This CDR3 is 12 amino acids long. Trimming stripped 2 bases from V and 9 bases from J, with 8 bases between. Germline V CDR1 and CDR2: SGHVS, FNYEAQ. The CDR3 here is CASSLLSTEQFF. The CDR3 nucleotides are TGTGCCAGCAGCTTATTGTCGACTGAGCAGTTCTTC.

This clonotype was counted ten times or more. The chain has TRBV28 and TRBJ1-1, with a possible D match to TRBD1 (5 bases). Germline V CDR1 and CDR2: MDHEN, SYDVKM. CDR3 length equals 15 residues. Trimming removed 7 bases at V and 4 bases at J, with 19 bases between. The CDR3 nucleotides read TGTGCCAGCACCATTACGGGGCTAGGCAGCACTGAAGCTTTCTTT. As protein: CASTITGLGSTEAFF.

This clonotype was observed many times. Written as DNA, the CDR3 is TGTGCCAGCAGTTTATTAGGACTAGCGGGAGTCTCCTACGAGCAGTACTTC. Its protein is CASSLLGLAGVSYEQYF. This chain joins TRBV28 and TRBJ2-7; 13 nucleotides agree with TRBD2. V lost 1 base and J lost 0; bases outside the gene matches: 3. The CDR3 consists of 17 residues. Germline loops: CDR1 MDHEN, CDR2 SYDVKM.

This clonotype was seen at least ten times. The V call is TRBV6-1, the J call TRBJ2-7; the match to TRBD2 covers 11 bases. CDR1 MNHNS and CDR2 SASEGT come from the germline V gene. The CDR3 contains 16 residues. J lost 0 bases, V lost 4 bases, and 5 bases had no gene match. The CDR3 sequence is CASSGSGRALSYEQYF. The CDR3 DNA follows: TGTGCCAGCAGTGGTAGCGGGAGGGCCCTCTCCTACGAGCAGTACTTC.